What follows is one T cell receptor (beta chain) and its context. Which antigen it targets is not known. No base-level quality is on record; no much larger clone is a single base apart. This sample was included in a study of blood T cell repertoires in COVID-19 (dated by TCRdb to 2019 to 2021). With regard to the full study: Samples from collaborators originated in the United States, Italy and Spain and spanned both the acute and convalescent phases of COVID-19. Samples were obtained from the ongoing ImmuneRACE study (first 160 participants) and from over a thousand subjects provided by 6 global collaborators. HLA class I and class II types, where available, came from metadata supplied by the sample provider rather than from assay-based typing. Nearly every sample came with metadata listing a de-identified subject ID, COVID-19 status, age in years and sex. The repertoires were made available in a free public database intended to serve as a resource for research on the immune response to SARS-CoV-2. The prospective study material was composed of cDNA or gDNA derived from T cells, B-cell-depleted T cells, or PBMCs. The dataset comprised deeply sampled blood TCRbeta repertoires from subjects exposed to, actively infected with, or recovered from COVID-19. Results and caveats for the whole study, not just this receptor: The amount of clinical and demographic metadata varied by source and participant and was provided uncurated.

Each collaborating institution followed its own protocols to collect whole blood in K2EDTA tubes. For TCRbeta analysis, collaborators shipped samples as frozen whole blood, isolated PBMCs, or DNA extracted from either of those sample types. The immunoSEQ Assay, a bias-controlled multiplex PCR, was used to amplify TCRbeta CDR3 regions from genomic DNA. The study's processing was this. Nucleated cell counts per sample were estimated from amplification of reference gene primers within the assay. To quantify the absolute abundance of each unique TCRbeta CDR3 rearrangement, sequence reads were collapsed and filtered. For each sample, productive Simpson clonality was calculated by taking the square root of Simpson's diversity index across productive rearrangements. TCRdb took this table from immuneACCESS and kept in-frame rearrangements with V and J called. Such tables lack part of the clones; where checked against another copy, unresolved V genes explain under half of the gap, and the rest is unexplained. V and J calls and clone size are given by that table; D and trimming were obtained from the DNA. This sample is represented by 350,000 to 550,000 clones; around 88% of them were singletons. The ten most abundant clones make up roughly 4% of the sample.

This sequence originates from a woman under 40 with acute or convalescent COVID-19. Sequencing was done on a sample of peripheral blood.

The CDR3 corresponds to CASSLGRGRGANEQFF. The DNA reads as follows: TGCGCCAGCTCCCTAGGTCGGGGGAGAGGGGCCAATGAGCAGTTCTTC. The rearrangement combines TRBV10-1 with TRBJ2-1; D gene: possibly TRBD2, on 6 matching bases. CDR1 is given as WNHNN and CDR2 as SYGVQD, both from the germline V gene (reference sequence). The CDR3 has 16 amino acids, counting the end cysteine and phenylalanine. Kept here is only the CDR3 DNA, which spans 48 bases and is read in frame from base 1. The trim is 8 bases for V and 6 bases for J, with a gap of 23 bases between the germline ends.